The 17 T cell receptor beta chains reported below all come from one sample, sequenced in a study of immune heterogeneity within non-small cell lung tumors. With 600 ng used per sample, the template was genomic DNA from bulk tumor. While surgery was under way, several biopsies spaced far apart were taken per primary tumor. The patients were newly diagnosed with non-small cell lung cancer, had not been treated, and had curative surgery. Multiplex PCR was performed with 32 V and 13 J primers, and it amplified TCR beta CDR3. MiXCR was run by TCRdb on the multiplex PCR reads, yielding one entry per CDR3 protein. The data show about 11,000 distinct CDR3 sequences, 25% to 30% seen once. Sequences were obtained from lung tumor tissue. The receptors originated from a man in his forties or fifties with non-small cell lung cancer.

The gene calls are TRBV4-1 and TRBJ2-3, with D unresolved. The V gene's germline CDR1 is MGHRA and CDR2 YSYEKL. The CDR3 is 17 residues long. Trimming shortened V by 0 bases and J by 3 bases, and 16 bases separated the two germline ends. DNA of the CDR3: TGCGCCAGCAGCCAAGATGCCAGAGACTCGTGGACAGATACGCAGTATTTT. Translated: CASSQDARDSWTDTQYF.

The rearrangement uses TRBV27 and TRBJ2-4, with D tentatively TRBD1 (6 bases). V lost 5 bases and J 0 bases, leaving 14 bases between the germline ends. Germline loops: CDR1 MNHEY, CDR2 SMNVEV (reference sequence). This CDR3 is built from 16 residues. CDR3 sequence: CASSPTGRGAKNIQYF. For the CDR3, the DNA is TGTGCCAGCAGTCCAACAGGGAGAGGAGCCAAAAACATTCAGTACTTC.

This clonotype is labeled as medium-sized. The V gene is TRBV28, the J gene TRBJ2-7, with D perhaps being TRBD1 or TRBD2 (5 bases each). This CDR3 region has 15 residues. The germline V gene has CDR1 MDHEN and CDR2 SYDVKM. V was cut by 5 bases and J by 1 base, with 15 bases left in between. The CDR3 DNA reads TGTGCCAGCAGTCCTATGGGACGGGTATCCTACGAGCAGTACTTC. Protein: CASSPMGRVSYEQYF.

On this clonotype: A much larger clone differs from this one at a single base, so this may be a read error. CDR3 amino acids: CARSYSGGTGGNSPLHF. CDR3 bases: TGTGCCAGAAGTTACTCGGGGGGGACAGGGGGGAATTCACCCCTCCACTTT. The chain combines TRBV6-5 with TRBJ1-6; 11 positions agree with TRBD1. The CDR3 has 17 residues. Germline CDR1 is MNHEY and CDR2 is SVGAGI.

This clonotype showed up many times. V usage is TRBV6-1 and J usage is TRBJ2-2, with unresolved D. V lost 6 bases, J lost 0 bases, and 5 bases lay in between. Germline CDR1 MNHNS, CDR2 SASEGT. The CDR3 has 13 amino acids. For the CDR3, the DNA is TGTGCCAGCAGAGTCGCGAACACCGGGGAGCTGTTTTTT. This translates into CASRVANTGELFF.

This clonotype was detected once. Just one base apart from a much larger clone, this may be a read error. This CDR3 fails to terminate in the conserved phenylalanine or tryptophan, so it likely reflects a read error. This chain connects TRBV12-5 to TRBJ2-5; 7 nucleotides align to TRBD1. V shed 7 bases and J 5 bases; nucleotides not matched to a gene: 13. Germline V gene lookup returns CDR1 LGHNT and CDR2 FRNRAP. This CDR3 is built from 15 residues. CDR3 nucleotides: TGTGCTAGTGCCCACCGAAGGGGGCACCCCGAGACCCAGTACCTC. This translates into CASAHRRGHPETQYL.

The chain is built from TRBV30 and TRBJ2-2, with D unclear. The CDR3 length is 11 residues. Trimming stripped 4 bases from V and 6 bases from J, with 6 bases between. The germline CDR1 and CDR2 sequences are GTSNPN and SVGIG (reference sequence). The DNA of the CDR3 is TGTGCCTGGAACGCGGCCGGGGAGCTGTTTTTT. It specifies CAWNAAGELFF.

As regards this clonotype: A much larger clone differs by one base, so this may be a read error. This chain joins TRBV2 and TRBJ1-2; the D is unclear. Trimming cost V 5 bases and J 5 bases, with 9 bases left between them. Germline-derived CDR1 and CDR2 are SNHLY and FYNNEI. The CDR3 has 12 amino acids. CDR3 nucleotide sequence: TGTGCCAGCAGTACTAGGGTTTATGGCTACACCTTC. As protein: CASSTRVYGYTF.

This clonotype appeared many times. The chain carries TRBV20-1 and TRBJ2-1; the D is unclear. Germline V gene data show CDR1 as DFQATT and CDR2 as SNEGSKA (reference sequence). V was pared by 1 base and J by 2 bases, with 12 bases between. The CDR3 contains 15 residues. This chain's CDR3 is CSARVLDPTYNEQFF. The CDR3 nucleotides read TGCAGTGCTAGAGTCCTGGACCCAACCTACAATGAGCAGTTCTTC.

This clonotype was recorded at least ten times. This chain links TRBV5-1 with TRBJ2-3; D is perhaps TRBD1 or TRBD2 (5 bases each). CDR1 is SGHRS and CDR2 is YFSETQ in the germline V gene. V dropped 0 bases and J dropped 0 bases, with 14 bases sitting between them. This CDR3 spans 17 amino acids. The CDR3 spells CASSLEGVGVSTDTQYF. CDR3 nucleotides: TGCGCCAGCAGCTTGGAAGGGGTGGGGGTCAGCACAGATACGCAGTATTTT.

As regards this clonotype: This may be a read error, as it is one base from a much larger clone. The chain couples TRBV11-2 to TRBJ1-2; 7 bases line up with TRBD1. V shed 0 bases, J shed 7 bases, and the junction held 8 bases outside the gene matches. Germline CDR1 is SGHAT and CDR2 is FQNNGV. This CDR3 contains 15 residues. The CDR3 spells CASSLESGTVVGYTF. In nucleotides, the CDR3 is TGTGCCAGCAGCTTAGAATCCGGGACAGTGGTTGGCTACACCTTC.

This clonotype was counted a few times. The chain has TRBV5-1 and TRBJ2-1, with 7 bases matching TRBD1. Germline trimming cut 2 bases from V and 4 bases from J; bases unmatched to any gene: 3. Germline V gene data show CDR1 as SGHRS and CDR2 as YFSETQ. The CDR3 has 14 residues. CDR3 sequence reads: CASSLGTAYNEQFF. CDR3 in DNA: TGCGCCAGCAGCTTAGGGACAGCTTACAATGAGCAGTTCTTC. Variable domain in full (rest from reference TRBV5-1 and TRBJ2-1): KAGVTQTPRYLIKTRGQQVTLSCSPISGHRSVSWYQQTPGQGLQFLFEYFSETQRNKGNFPGRFSGRQFSNSRSEMNVSTLELGDSALYLCASSLGTAYNEQFFGPGTRLTVL.

This clonotype is categorized as medium-sized. The rearrangement links TRBV19 to TRBJ1-5; unclear D gene. The germline V gene encodes CDR1 LNHDA and CDR2 SQIVND (reference sequence). The CDR3 extends over 14 amino acids. The V and J ends lost 2 bases and 4 bases respectively, with 9 bases between them. The CDR3 sequence: CASSIRGGNQPQHF. CDR3 in DNA: TGTGCCAGTAGTATACGGGGAGGGAATCAGCCCCAGCATTTT.

A few counts support this clonotype. A much larger clone lies one base from this, so it may be a read error. J is TRBJ2-1 and V is TRBV6-1, with TRBD2 matching over 9 bases. This CDR3 region has 15 residues. The V gene's germline CDR1 is MNHNS and CDR2 SASEGT. CDR3 in DNA: TGTGCCAGCAGTGCTTCTAGCGGGGCCTACAATGAGGAGTTCTTC. Its protein product is CASSASSGAYNEEFF.

Here the CDR3 reads CASSLLAEAYEQYF. In nucleotides, the CDR3 is TGTGCCAGCAGCCTACTAGCGGAGGCCTACGAGCAGTACTTC. The chain recombines TRBV3-1 with TRBJ2-7; 8 positions agree with TRBD2. This CDR3 is 14 amino acids long. V shed 4 bases and J 2 bases; nucleotides not matched to a gene: 4. CDR1 LGHDT and CDR2 YNNKEL come from the germline V gene (reference sequence).

On this clonotype itself: A read error is possible here, since a much larger clone lies one base away. The gene calls are TRBV3-1 and TRBJ2-3; either TRBD1 or TRBD2 may fit D (6 bases each). Germline CDR1 is LGHDT and CDR2 is YNNKEL (reference sequence). The CDR3 length is 16 residues. CDR3 coding DNA: TGTGCCAGAAGCCAACAAGGTGGGGGGCGCACAGATACGCAGTATTTT. It encodes CARSQQGGGRTDTQYF.

On this clonotype itself: A read error may be the cause here, since a much bigger clone is one base away. The chain joins TRBV14 to TRBJ2-6; 10 nucleotides agree with TRBD1. Looked up from germline, CDR1 is SGHDN and CDR2 is FVKESK. Trimming removed 5 bases from V and 2 bases from J; junction bases left unmatched: 6. The CDR3 runs 17 residues. This CDR3 is CASSSGTGEPGANVLTF. Here the CDR3 DNA reads TGTGCCAGCAGCTCCGGGACAGGGGAGCCTGGGGCCAACGTCCTGACTTTC.